This T cell receptor (beta chain) was recorded in a study of T-cell memory formation after mild COVID-19. Study outcomes and limitations: Clones that shrank (day 15 to 85) were balanced CD4/CD8, whereas later expanders leaned CD4+.

Note on this clonotype: Its specificity is unknown.

Using its own MiXCR run on the 5' RACE reads, TCRdb lists one record per CDR3 protein. Altogether about 130,000 distinct CDR3 sequences are present, 20% to 25% being singletons, with the ten largest covering approximately 24%. Material for sequencing was PBMCs or a T cell subset sorted from them (not recorded which). The sequence was collected from an adult woman who had mild COVID-19 (a few samples of this study predate the infection). Cell type and time point are not known.

DNA of the CDR3: TGTGCCAGCAGAGCTCTAGCGGGGGGGTACAATGAGCAGTTCTTC. This encodes CASRALAGGYNEQFF. The chain carries TRBV6-1 and TRBJ2-1; 12 bases match TRBD2. Germline V CDR1 and CDR2: MNHNS, SASEGT. With 6 bases clipped from V and 4 bases from J, the junction kept 4 bases outside the gene matches. The CDR3 sequence is 15 residues long.